Presented here are 17 T cell receptor beta chains from one specimen sequenced in a study of beta chain features in type 1 diabetes. Every isolated RNA sample was fully reverse transcribed, so sequencing captured expressed TCRB transcripts. Sequenced by immunoSEQ multiplex PCR; TCRdb stores in-frame clones only, minus some. The top ten clones hold about 0.093% of a sample with hundreds of thousands of clones, roughly a sixth of them seen once. The sample consisted of naive CD4+ T cells from blood. The source is a man younger than 30 in good health.

This clone was seen a few times. V gene TRBV5-4 combines with J gene TRBJ1-6; 9 bases are a match to TRBD1. Germline loops: CDR1 SGHNT, CDR2 YYREEE (reference sequence). The CDR3 consists of 16 residues. Unmatched junction bases numbered 10, after V lost 2 bases and J lost 10 bases. In DNA form, the CDR3 reads TGTGCCAGCAGCTTCTCCTCCGGGACAGGGTTCTCACCCCTCCACTTT. Translated, it gives CASSFSSGTGFSPLHF. Drawing the rest from reference TRBV5-4 and TRBJ1-6, the complete variable domain is ETGVTQSPTHLIKTRGQQVTLRCSSQSGHNTVSWYQQALGQGPQFIFQYYREEENGRGNFPPRFSGLQFPNYSSELNVNALELDDSALYLCASSFSSGTGFSPLHFGNGTRLTVT.

This clone was seen more than once but under ten times. The chain recombines TRBV5-1 with TRBJ2-6; no clear D. The length of the CDR3 is 14 residues. CDR1 is SGHRS and CDR2 is YFSETQ in the germline V gene. The V end lost 5 bases, the J end lost 2 bases, and 8 bases lay between the germline ends. In nucleotides, the CDR3 is TGCGCCAGCAGGATAGAGCCTGGGGCCAACGTCCTGACTTTC. It codes for CASRIEPGANVLTF.

This chain connects TRBV10-3 to TRBJ2-1, with TRBD2 identical over 10 bases. The CDR3 consists of 15 residues. Germline V CDR1 and CDR2: ENHRY, SYGVKD. Trimming took 4 bases from V and 5 from J; bases not matched to a gene: 5. The CDR3 spells CAISGTSGVNNEQFF. The CDR3 nucleotides are TGTGCCATCAGTGGGACTAGCGGCGTCAACAATGAGCAGTTCTTC.

This clone came up a few times. The chain couples TRBV7-9 to TRBJ1-1; unclear D gene. The CDR3 has 15 amino acids. Trimming took off 5 bases at V and 4 bases at J, with 17 bases between the two ends. CDR1 SEHNR and CDR2 FQNEAQ come from the germline V gene (reference sequence). The CDR3 coding sequence is TGTGCCAGCAGCCCTAGGGCCCGGGCGGGCACTGAAGCTTTCTTT. This encodes CASSPRARAGTEAFF.

This chain links TRBV14 with TRBJ1-3; D unresolved. Germline V gene sequence: CDR1 SGHDN, CDR2 FVKESK. Trimming removed 6 bases at V and 4 bases at J, with 7 bases between. The length of the CDR3 is 12 residues. This CDR3 reads CASSTIGNTIYF. CDR3 in DNA: TGTGCCAGCAGTACGATCGGAAACACCATATATTTT.

The gene calls are TRBV14 and TRBJ2-7; D is unresolved. Germline CDR1 and CDR2: SGHDN and FVKESK. The CDR3 has 15 residues. V was pared by 1 base and J by 4 bases, with 14 bases between. This chain's CDR3 is CASSQAQASRYEQYF. CDR3 nucleotides: TGTGCCAGCAGCCAAGCCCAAGCTAGTAGGTACGAGCAGTACTTC.

V and J are TRBV5-1 and TRBJ2-7; 7 nucleotides match TRBD1. Per the germline V gene, CDR1 is SGHRS and CDR2 is YFSETQ. The CDR3 consists of 15 residues. V lost 4 bases to trimming and J lost 6 bases; unmatched junction nucleotides: 13. This CDR3 reads CASSRDSSLVLEQYF. CDR3 DNA sequence: TGCGCCAGCAGCCGGGACAGCTCTCTGGTTCTCGAGCAGTACTTC. Variable domain in full (rest from reference TRBV5-1 and TRBJ2-7): KAGVTQTPRYLIKTRGQQVTLSCSPISGHRSVSWYQQTPGQGLQFLFEYFSETQRNKGNFPGRFSGRQFSNSRSEMNVSTLELGDSALYLCASSRDSSLVLEQYFGPGTRLTVT.

The chain links TRBV5-1 to TRBJ2-7; TRBD1 or TRBD2 may be the D gene (6 bases each). The CDR3 runs 13 residues. V shed 2 bases and J shed 5 bases, with 11 bases lying between them. CDR1 is SGHRS and CDR2 is YFSETQ in the germline V gene. The CDR3 region has the DNA TGCGCCAGCAGCTTTCCGGGGGCAAACGAGCAGTACTTC. Its translation: CASSFPGANEQYF.

This chain links TRBV27 with TRBJ2-1, with D tentatively TRBD2 (5 bases). CDR3 length: 12 residues. The V and J ends lost 2 bases and 6 bases respectively, with 5 bases between them. Germline-derived CDR1 and CDR2 are MNHEY and SMNVEV (reference sequence). CDR3 amino acids: CASSLEGNEQFF. In DNA form, the CDR3 reads TGTGCCAGCAGTTTAGAGGGCAATGAGCAGTTCTTC.

This clone was observed a handful of times. The J gene is TRBJ1-6, the V gene TRBV7-8; no firm D call. CDR3 size: 15 residues. Germline lookup yields CDR1 SGHVS and CDR2 FQNEAQ. V lost 5 bases and J 7 bases, leaving 15 bases between the germline ends. Written as DNA, the CDR3 is TGTGCCAGCAGCCCCTCATTTCAGATAAATTCACCCCTCCACTTT. As protein: CASSPSFQINSPLHF.

This clone occurred a few times. The chain links TRBV2 to TRBJ2-1, with 7 bases lining up with TRBD1. Per germline, CDR1 SNHLY and CDR2 FYNNEI. Losses at the gene ends were 2 bases for V and 6 bases for J; bases not matched to a gene: 1. This CDR3 region has 13 residues. CDR3 residues: CASSENRGNEQFF. The CDR3 bases are TGTGCCAGCAGTGAAAACAGGGGCAATGAGCAGTTCTTC.

V usage is TRBV7-2 and J usage is TRBJ2-7, with 13 positions matching TRBD2. The CDR3 length is 17 residues. V lost 5 bases, J lost 3 bases, and 10 bases stayed unmatched. From germline, CDR1 is SGHTA and CDR2 FQGNSA. The DNA for the CDR3 is TGTGCCAGCAGCCGCCGACGGACTAGCGGGGGCTTCTACGAGCAGTACTTC. Translating gives CASSRRRTSGGFYEQYF.

This clone was seen a few times. This chain joins TRBV6-5 and TRBJ2-7; no reliable D call. Germline V gives CDR1 MNHEY, CDR2 SVGAGI. There are 16 residues in the CDR3. V gave up 0 bases and J gave up 2 bases, with 14 bases separating them. The CDR3 nucleotides read TGTGCCAGCAGTTACTCCCTCGGTGGTTCCACCTACGAGCAGTACTTC. This gives the protein CASSYSLGGSTYEQYF.

V gene TRBV30 combines with J gene TRBJ1-1; D is perhaps TRBD1 (5 bases). CDR1 and CDR2 (germline): GTSNPN, SVGIG (reference sequence). Trimming cost V 0 bases and J 6 bases, with 14 bases left between them. The CDR3 covers 14 residues. The CDR3 protein is CAWSVLGQGAEAFF. CDR3 bases: TGTGCCTGGAGTGTTTTAGGCCAAGGGGCTGAAGCTTTCTTT.

This clone was found once. This same CDR3 is encoded by further DNA sequences in the sample. The chain has TRBV5-1 and TRBJ1-5; tentative D call: TRBD1 (5 bases). The CDR3 is 14 amino acids. Trimming removed 7 bases from V and 0 bases from J, with 11 bases in between. Germline V gene sequence: CDR1 SGHRS, CDR2 YFSETQ. CDR3 nucleotides: TGCGCCAGCTCGGTCGGGGGTAGCAATCAGCCCCAGCATTTT. Encoded protein: CASSVGGSNQPQHF. Filled out from reference TRBV5-1 and TRBJ1-5, the complete variable domain reads KAGVTQTPRYLIKTRGQQVTLSCSPISGHRSVSWYQQTPGQGLQFLFEYFSETQRNKGNFPGRFSGRQFSNSRSEMNVSTLELGDSALYLCASSVGGSNQPQHFGDGTRLSIL.

CDR3 bases: TGTGCCTCTTCCGACTACTACAATGAGCAGTTCTTC. Protein sequence: CASSDYYNEQFF. The chain employs TRBV10-3 and TRBJ2-1, with D possibly TRBD2 on 5 matching bases. The V gene lost 11 bases and the J gene lost 3 bases, with 11 bases spanning the gap. There are 12 residues in the CDR3. From germline, CDR1 is ENHRY and CDR2 SYGVKD.

The sample holds a few counts of this clone. V usage is TRBV2 and J usage is TRBJ2-7; 8 bases are a match to TRBD2. The CDR3 runs to 14 residues. The V gene's germline CDR1 is SNHLY and CDR2 FYNNEI. Trimming cost V 3 bases and J 1 base; bases outside gene matches: 2. CDR3 sequence reads: CASSDGRGSYEQYF. CDR3 DNA sequence: TGTGCCAGCAGTGACGGGAGGGGGTCCTACGAGCAGTACTTC.